This T cell receptor (beta chain) stems from a study of breast tumors, draining lymph nodes, adjacent tissues (dated by TCRdb to the mid-2010s). A note on the overall study: In breast cancer patients, the study compared the TCR beta repertoires of tumor, adjacent nontumor tissue and axillary lymph nodes. The study aimed to assess the relationships and possible T-cell exchange between tumor, surrounding tissue and draining lymph node repertoires in human breast cancer. Summary of the overall study and its limitations: Tumor and nontumor tissue repertoires were found to be significantly more similar in luminal-like than in basal-like breast cancer. Tumor T-cell repertoires showed less diversity than lymph node repertoires and more diversity than nontumor tissue repertoires, and tumor T-cell repertoires showed preferential V and J gene usage. The conclusion that tumor T cells originate in lymph nodes was framed as consistent with a hypothesis rather than directly demonstrated. The data were considered consistent with most tumor T cells being derived from the lymph node and subsequently expanding within tumor tissue.

Comments on this clonotype: There is no known antigen for this receptor. One end of the junction does not line up with germline, which may come from a read error.

Including the terminal cysteine and phenylalanine, the CDR3 comprises 16 residues. CDR3 DNA is the only sequence kept; it has 48 bases, read in frame from the first base. The germline V gene specifies SGHTA as CDR1 and FQGNSA as CDR2. TCRdb names Illumina HiSeq 2000 as the instrument used. Multiplex PCR amplification was used to generate the TCR beta chain libraries. The amplified TCR beta chain products were analyzed by high-throughput sequencing. The raw public data were reprocessed by TCRdb itself: fastp quality trimming at Q25, MiXCR clonotype calling, in-frame beta chains only. Identical CDR3 proteins give one entry, which carries the most common genes and DNA. In this sample the table shows approximately 100,000 distinct CDR3 sequences, more than 25% of which occur a single time. The ten biggest clones cover around 6% of the sample. Lymph node samples were obtained from the axillary draining lymph nodes of breast cancer patients.

The sequence was collected from a female donor with breast cancer. Some clones in this sample may be carry-over from other donors' samples. Input material: axillary lymph node tissue. This receptor chain uses TRBV7-2 and TRBJ2-1; 10 central bases correspond to TRBD2. The DNA reads as follows: TGTGCCAGCAGCTCCTGGAGGAAGCGGGGGGGCAACAATGAGCAGTTC. Protein translation: CASSSWRKRGGNNEQF.